The T cell receptor (beta chain) under discussion was sequenced for a study of monozygotic twins with inflammatory bowel disease. T cells were not sorted, and total RNA was isolated straight from whole blood. This CDR3 has 11 amino acids. The germline CDR1 and CDR2 sequences are DFQATT and SNEGSKA (reference sequence). The study, taken as a whole, reports: Varied immunosuppressive treatments among patients may have increased repertoire variability. No detectable difference in repertoire similarity separated concordant from discordant twins, possibly as a result of limited power.

Regarding this clonotype: Its antigen is as yet unknown.

TCRdb processed the 5' RACE reads again and assigns one entry to each CDR3 protein, with no DNA. The table for this sample gives about 160,000 distinct CDR3 sequences. The source material was blood. The genes are TRBV20-1 and TRBJ1-5. The TCR was taken from a human donor with ulcerative colitis or Crohn's disease, or a healthy co-twin of an affected twin (not recorded which). The CDR3 sequence: CSTSGHQPQHF.